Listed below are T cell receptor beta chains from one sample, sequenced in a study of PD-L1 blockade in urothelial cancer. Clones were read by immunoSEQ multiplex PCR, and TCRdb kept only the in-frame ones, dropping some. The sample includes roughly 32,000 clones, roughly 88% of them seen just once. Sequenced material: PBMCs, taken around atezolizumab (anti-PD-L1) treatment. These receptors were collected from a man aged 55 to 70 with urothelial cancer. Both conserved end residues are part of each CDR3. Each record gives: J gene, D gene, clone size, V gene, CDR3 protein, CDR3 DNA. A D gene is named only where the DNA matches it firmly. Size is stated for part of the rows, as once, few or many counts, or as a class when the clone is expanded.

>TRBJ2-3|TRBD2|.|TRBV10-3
CAIRGGTDTQYF
TGTGCCATCAGGGGGGGGACGGATACGCAGTATTTT
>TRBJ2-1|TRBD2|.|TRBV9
CASSVSGGANEQFF
TGTGCCAGCAGCGTTAGCGGGGGGGCGAATGAGCAGTTCTTC
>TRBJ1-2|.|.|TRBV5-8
CASSSPREGKGDGYTF
TGTGCCAGCAGCTCCCCACGGGAGGGAAAGGGGGATGGCTACACCTTC
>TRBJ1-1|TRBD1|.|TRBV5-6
CASTRDRGGYTEAFF
TGTGCCAGCACCCGGGACAGGGGTGGGTACACTGAAGCTTTCTTT
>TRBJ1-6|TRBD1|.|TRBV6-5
CASRDRGPRDSPLHF
TGTGCCAGCAGGGACAGGGGCCCTAGGGATTCACCCCTCCACTTT
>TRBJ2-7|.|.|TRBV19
CASSGSGRTGTYEQYF
TGTGCCAGTAGTGGGTCCGGCAGGACCGGGACCTACGAGCAGTACTTC
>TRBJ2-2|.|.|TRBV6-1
CASSEARAGTGELFF
TGTGCCAGCAGTGAGGCCAGGGCTGGGACCGGGGAGCTGTTTTTT
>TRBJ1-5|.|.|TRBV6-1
CASRRQINQPQHF
TGTGCCAGCAGACGACAAATCAATCAGCCCCAGCATTTT
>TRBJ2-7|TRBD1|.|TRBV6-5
CASSWDRGADEQYF
TGTGCCAGCAGCTGGGACAGGGGGGCCGACGAGCAGTACTTC
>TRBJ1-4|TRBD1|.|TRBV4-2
CASSLRQGAANEKLFF
TGTGCCAGCAGCCTGAGACAGGGGGCGGCTAATGAAAAACTGTTTTTT
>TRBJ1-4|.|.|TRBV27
CASSLVLGGTEKLFF
TGTGCCAGCAGTTTAGTCTTGGGGGGTACGGAAAAACTGTTTTTT
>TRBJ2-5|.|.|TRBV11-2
CASSTRTAQETQYF
TGTGCCAGCAGCACCCGGACAGCCCAAGAGACCCAGTACTTC
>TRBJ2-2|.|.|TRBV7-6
CASSLRTGELFF
TGTGCCAGCAGCCTTAGAACGGGGGAGCTGTTTTTT
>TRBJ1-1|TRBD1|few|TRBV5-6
CASSGLQGTTVLGTEAFF
TGTGCCAGCAGCGGACTACAGGGGACCACGGTCTTGGGGACTGAAGCTTTCTTT
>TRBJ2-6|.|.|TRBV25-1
CASSDPQSGANVLTF
TGTGCCAGCAGTGATCCACAGTCTGGGGCCAACGTCCTGACTTTC
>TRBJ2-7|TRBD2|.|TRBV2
CASSKRGEGLPSYEQYF
TGTGCCAGCAGTAAGCGGGGGGAGGGGCTTCCTTCCTACGAGCAGTACTTC
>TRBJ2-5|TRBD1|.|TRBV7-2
CASSSGQGATQYF
TGTGCCAGCAGCTCCGGACAGGGCGCGACCCAGTACTTC
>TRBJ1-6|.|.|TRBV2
CASSVLEAANSPLHF
TGTGCCAGCAGCGTTTTGGAGGCCGCTAATTCACCCCTCCACTTT
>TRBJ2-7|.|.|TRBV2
CASSEAVAYEQYF
TGTGCCAGCAGTGAAGCGGTAGCCTACGAGCAGTACTTC
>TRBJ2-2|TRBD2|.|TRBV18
CASSRSGKNTGELFF
TGTGCCAGCTCACGTAGCGGGAAGAACACCGGGGAGCTGTTTTTT
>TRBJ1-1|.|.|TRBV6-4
CASTEDLNTEAFF
TGTGCCAGCACCGAAGACTTGAACACTGAAGCTTTCTTT
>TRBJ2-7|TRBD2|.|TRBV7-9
CASSPQTSFEQYF
TGTGCCAGCAGCCCCCAGACTAGCTTCGAGCAGTACTTC
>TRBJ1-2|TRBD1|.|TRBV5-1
CASSLGQGVGGYTF
TGCGCCAGCAGCTTAGGACAGGGGGTAGGCGGCTACACCTTC
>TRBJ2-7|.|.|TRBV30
CAWSVRDYEQYF
TGTGCCTGGAGTGTACGGGACTACGAGCAGTACTTC
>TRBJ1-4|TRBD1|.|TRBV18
CASSPTRTGFNEKLFF
TGTGCCAGCTCACCCACTCGGACAGGCTTCAATGAAAAACTGTTTTTT
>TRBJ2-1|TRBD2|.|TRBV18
CASSPVSGSYNEQFF
TGTGCCAGCTCACCAGTGAGCGGGAGTTACAATGAGCAGTTCTTC
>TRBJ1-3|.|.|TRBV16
CASSQLPVRNTIYF
TGTGCCAGCAGCCAATTGCCCGTGAGGAACACCATATATTTT
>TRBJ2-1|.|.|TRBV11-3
CASSRAQGPRGVYNEQFF
TGTGCCAGCAGCCGAGCCCAGGGGCCACGGGGAGTCTACAATGAGCAGTTCTTC
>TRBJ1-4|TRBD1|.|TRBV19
CASSILTGAGEKLFF
TGTGCCAGTAGTATCCTGACAGGGGCAGGCGAAAAACTGTTTTTT
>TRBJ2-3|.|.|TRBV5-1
CASSSTGKVDTQYF
TGCGCCAGCAGCTCCACAGGGAAGGTAGATACGCAGTATTTT
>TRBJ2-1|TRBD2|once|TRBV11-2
CASSLGTLGGDEQFF
TGTGCCAGCAGTCTCGGGACTCTCGGGGGGGATGAGCAGTTCTTC
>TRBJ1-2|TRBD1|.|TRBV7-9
CASSSDRGRLYGYTF
TGTGCCAGCAGCTCGGACAGGGGGCGGTTGTATGGCTACACCTTC
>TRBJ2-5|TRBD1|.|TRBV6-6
CASSRTGDRETQYF
TGTGCCAGCAGTCGGACAGGAGACCGAGAGACCCAGTACTTC
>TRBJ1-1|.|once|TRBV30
CARSRVPNTEAFF
TGTGCCCGATCCAGGGTCCCGAACACTGAAGCTTTCTTT
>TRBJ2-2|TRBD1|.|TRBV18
CASSPPGTGRPGELFF
TGTGCCAGCTCACCTCCCGGGACAGGGCGACCCGGGGAGCTGTTTTTT
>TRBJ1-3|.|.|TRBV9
CASSVVAGVAGNTIYF
TGTGCCAGCAGCGTAGTCGCAGGGGTAGCTGGAAACACCATATATTTT
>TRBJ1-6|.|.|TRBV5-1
CASSPIPGVYNSPLHF
TGCGCCAGCAGCCCCATCCCGGGGGTCTATAATTCACCCCTCCACTTT
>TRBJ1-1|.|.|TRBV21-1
CASSKGRGFMNTEAFF
TGTGCCAGCAGCAAAGGGAGGGGCTTCATGAACACTGAAGCTTTCTTT
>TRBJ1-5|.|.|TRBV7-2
CASSLGAAGAGISNQPQHF
TGTGCCAGCAGCTTAGGTGCGGCGGGGGCGGGGATTAGCAATCAGCCCCAGCATTTT
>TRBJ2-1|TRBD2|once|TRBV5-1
CASSLQASGAYNEQFF
TGCGCCAGCAGCCTCCAGGCTAGCGGTGCTTACAATGAGCAGTTCTTC
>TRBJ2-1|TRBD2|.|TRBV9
CASSVELAGNNEQFF
TGTGCCAGCAGCGTAGAACTAGCGGGGAACAATGAGCAGTTCTTC
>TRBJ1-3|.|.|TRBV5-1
CASSLGSSSGNTIYF
TGCGCCAGCAGCTTGGGGTCCAGCTCTGGAAACACCATATATTTT
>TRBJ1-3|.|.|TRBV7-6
CASSLTPGHGAGNTIYF
TGTGCCAGCAGCTTAACTCCGGGACATGGCGCTGGAAACACCATATATTTT
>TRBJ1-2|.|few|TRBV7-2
CASSPRATVNYGYTF
TGTGCCAGCAGCCCCAGAGCGACGGTCAACTATGGCTACACCTTC
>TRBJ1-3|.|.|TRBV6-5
CASSLLPGSGNTIYF
TGTGCCAGCAGTTTGTTGCCAGGGTCTGGAAACACCATATATTTT
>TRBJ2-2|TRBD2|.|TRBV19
CASLNPGLAGGLNTGELFF
TGTGCCAGTCTGAACCCGGGACTAGCGGGGGGGCTAAACACCGGGGAGCTGTTTTTT
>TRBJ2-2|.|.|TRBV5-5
CASQSSQVNTGELFF
TGTGCCAGTCAAAGCTCCCAAGTGAACACCGGGGAGCTGTTTTTT
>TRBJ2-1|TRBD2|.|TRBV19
CASSRTSGVYEQFF
TGTGCCAGTAGTAGGACTAGCGGGGTCTATGAGCAGTTCTTC
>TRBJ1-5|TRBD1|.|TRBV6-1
CASSTGTGVNQPQHF
TGTGCCAGCAGTACCGGGACAGGGGTCAATCAGCCCCAGCATTTT
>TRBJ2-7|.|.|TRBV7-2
CASSTADEQYF
TGTGCCAGCAGCACAGCTGACGAGCAGTACTTC
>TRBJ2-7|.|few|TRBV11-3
CASSLDYAGGQYF
TGTGCCAGCAGCTTAGACTACGCCGGAGGGCAGTACTTC
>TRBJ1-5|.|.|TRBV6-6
CASSRGGGFRDQPQHF
TGTGCCAGCAGTCGGGGAGGGGGTTTCCGGGATCAGCCCCAGCATTTT
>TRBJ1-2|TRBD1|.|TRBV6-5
CASIEDRGDLWGYTF
TGTGCCAGCATCGAGGACAGGGGGGACCTCTGGGGCTACACCTTC
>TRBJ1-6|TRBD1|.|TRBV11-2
CASSSTGVGSPLHF
TGTGCCAGCAGCTCGACAGGGGTTGGTTCACCCCTCCACTTT